Presented here are 18 T cell receptor beta chains from one specimen sequenced in a study of T cells in Graves' hyperthyroidism and ophthalmopathy. TCR beta CDR3 regions were amplified from RNA. The study used the HTBI primer set for a first-round RT-PCR of the TCR CDR3. TCRdb re-called the multiplex PCR reads through MiXCR, storing one row per CDR3 protein. The sample lists approximately 250,000 distinct CDR3 sequences, approximately 23% occurring once. The material sequenced was blood. The source of these receptors is a woman aged 40 to 50 with Graves' ophthalmopathy.

Ten or more counts support this clonotype. The chain uses TRBV2 and TRBJ2-5; 7 bases agree with TRBD2. There are 16 residues in the CDR3. Germline CDR1 SNHLY, CDR2 FYNNEI. J gave up 4 bases and V 3 bases, and 11 bases lay outside the gene matches. The CDR3 DNA sequence: TGTGCCAGCAGTGATTACCCGAGCGGGAAGGCAGAGACCCAGTACTTC. Its translation: CASSDYPSGKAETQYF. Using reference TRBV2 and TRBJ2-5 for the parts outside the CDR3, the full variable domain is EPEVTQTPSHQVTQMGQEVILRCVPISNHLYFYWYRQILGQKVEFLVSFYNNEISEKSEIFDDQFSVERPDGSNFTLKIRSTKLEDSAMYFCASSDYPSGKAETQYFGPGTRLLVL.

At least ten counts were recorded for this clonotype. J is TRBJ1-1 and V is TRBV5-1; D is ambiguous. Trimming took 4 bases from V and 0 from J, leaving 7 bases between them. CDR1 SGHRS and CDR2 YFSETQ come from the germline V gene. The CDR3 has 13 residues. DNA of the CDR3: TGCGCCAGCAGCCTAGAGGTGAACACTGAAGCTTTCTTT. Translating it yields CASSLEVNTEAFF.

The sample holds many counts of this clonotype. This sequence joins TRBV12-5 and TRBJ1-1; D call uncertain. Trimming shortened V by 1 base and J by 1 base, and 7 bases separated the two germline ends. CDR3 length: 14 amino acids. Germline V gene sequence: CDR1 LGHNT, CDR2 FRNRAP. CDR3 nucleotide sequence: TGTGCTAGTGGTTTGGCCCCCGAGAACACTGAAGCTTTCTTT. It yields the protein CASGLAPENTEAFF.

The CDR3 coding sequence is TGTGCCAGCAGCCACAGGAGCAATCAGCCCCAGCATTTT. It encodes CASSHRSNQPQHF. The chain joins TRBV3-1 to TRBJ1-5; no clear D gene. This CDR3 is 13 amino acids long. Looked up from germline, CDR1 is LGHDT and CDR2 is YNNKEL (reference sequence). The germline V and J ends were trimmed by 3 bases and 1 base, with 4 bases remaining between them.

This clonotype appeared many times. The chain links TRBV27 to TRBJ1-6; 9 bases are shared with TRBD1. Germline V gene sequence: CDR1 MNHEY, CDR2 SMNVEV (reference sequence). There are 15 residues in the CDR3. The J segment lost 7 bases and the V segment lost 3 bases, leaving 4 bases of the junction unmatched. CDR3 region: CASSFGQGKNSPLHF. The CDR3 bases are TGTGCCAGCAGTTTTGGACAGGGGAAAAATTCACCCCTCCACTTT.

This clonotype was recorded at least ten times. The V call is TRBV11-1, the J call TRBJ2-6; D tentatively fits TRBD1 or TRBD2 (5 bases each). V was shortened by 1 base and J by 0 bases, with 10 bases between the two germline ends. The CDR3 is 17 residues long. The germline gives CDR1 SGHAT, CDR2 FQDESV (reference sequence). CDR3 sequence: CASSLGGSFSGANVLTF. The CDR3 DNA reads as TGTGCCAGCAGCTTAGGGGGGTCCTTCTCTGGGGCCAACGTCCTGACTTTC.

The rearrangement joins TRBV20-1 to TRBJ1-3; D is unclear. The CDR3 loop spans 15 amino acids. Trimming shortened V by 0 bases and J by 4 bases, and 13 bases separated the two germline ends. The V gene's germline CDR1 is DFQATT and CDR2 SNEGSKA (reference sequence). CDR3 loop: CSARDSATLGNTIYF. The CDR3 bases are TGCAGTGCTAGAGATTCGGCGACTTTAGGAAACACCATATATTTT.

Concerning this clonotype: One end of the junction is discordant with germline, which a read error may explain. This chain uses TRBV6-1 with TRBJ1-1; maybe TRBD1 (6 bases). The CDR3 totals 12 residues. The germline gives CDR1 MNHNS, CDR2 SASEGT. The DNA of the CDR3 is TGTGCCAGCAGTAAAGCGGACAGAGAAGCTTTCTTT. Amino acid sequence: CASSKADREAFF.

This clonotype was picked up many times. J is TRBJ2-7 and V is TRBV29-1; 7 bases fit TRBD1. The CDR3 length is 13 residues. The germline gives CDR1 SQVTM, CDR2 ANQGSEA. Unmatched junction bases numbered 6, after V lost 3 bases and J lost 4 bases. The CDR3 region has the DNA TGCAGCGTTGAGCAAGGGGGCCGATACGAGCAGTACTTC. Translation gives CSVEQGGRYEQYF.

The chain carries TRBV15 and TRBJ2-5; no definite D call. The V end was cut by 8 bases, the J end by 5 bases, with 18 bases between. The germline V gene encodes CDR1 LNHNV and CDR2 YYDKDF (reference sequence). This CDR3 region has 14 residues. This CDR3 reads CATAKIGSGETQYF. The CDR3 coding sequence is TGTGCCACCGCCAAGATCGGGTCTGGGGAGACCCAGTACTTC.

This clonotype was observed many times. The rearrangement joins TRBV6-4 to TRBJ1-1; TRBD1 matches at 8 bases. V lost 6 bases to trimming and J lost 4 bases; unmatched junction nucleotides: 4. The CDR3 covers 13 residues. CDR1 MRHNA and CDR2 SNTAGT come from the germline V gene. The CDR3 sequence: CASSIDRGTEAFF. DNA for the CDR3: TGTGCCAGCAGCATAGACAGGGGCACTGAAGCTTTCTTT.

This clonotype was detected ten times or more. J is TRBJ2-2 and V is TRBV4-1; 9 nucleotides align to TRBD1. The germline V gene encodes CDR1 MGHRA and CDR2 YSYEKL. The CDR3 covers 14 residues. J gave up 4 bases and V 4 bases, and 1 base lay outside the gene matches. CDR3 protein: CASSPGQGTGELFF. In DNA, the CDR3 is TGCGCCAGCAGCCCGGGACAGGGCACCGGGGAGCTGTTTTTT.

The chain links TRBV6-4 to TRBJ1-5; D call uncertain. CDR1 is MRHNA and CDR2 is SNTAGT in the germline V gene. This CDR3 comprises 14 residues. V lost 4 bases, J lost 0 bases, and 7 bases lay in between. In nucleotides, the CDR3 is TGTGCCAGCAGTGGCCGTTATAGCAATCAGCCCCAGCATTTT. It encodes CASSGRYSNQPQHF.

This clonotype was counted many times. The CDR3 loop reads CAWSLGGPSSPLHF. Written as DNA, the CDR3 is TGTGCCTGGAGTTTGGGGGGCCCGAGCTCACCCCTCCACTTT. V is TRBV30 and J is TRBJ1-6, with D possibly TRBD1 on 6 matching bases. V lost 2 bases and J lost 10, with 15 bases in between. The V gene's germline CDR1 is GTSNPN and CDR2 SVGIG (reference sequence). This CDR3 has 14 residues.

The chain has TRBV12-3 or TRBV12-4 and TRBJ1-1; no firm D call. This CDR3 has 16 residues. Trimming left V 3 bases short and J 0 bases short, with 14 bases between. CDR3 region: CASSFWQAAVNTEAFF. CDR3 nucleotide sequence: TGTGCCAGCAGTTTTTGGCAGGCGGCTGTGAACACTGAAGCTTTCTTT.

Ten or more counts support this clonotype. J is TRBJ2-5 and V is TRBV28, with D possibly being TRBD1 (5 bases). The CDR3 is made up of 13 amino acids. Germline CDR1 and CDR2: MDHEN and SYDVKM. The V and J ends lost 3 bases and 4 bases respectively, with 9 bases between them. The CDR3 bases are TGTGCCAGCAGTTTTCAGGGCGCAGAGACCCAGTACTTC. Translating it yields CASSFQGAETQYF.

This clonotype was recorded many times. The J gene is TRBJ1-2, the V gene TRBV10-3; D may be TRBD1 (5 bases). Germline lookup yields CDR1 ENHRY and CDR2 SYGVKD. With 0 bases removed from V and 4 bases from J, the gap between germline ends came to 21 bases. This CDR3 region has 18 residues. Here the CDR3 DNA reads TGTGCCATCAGTGAGTCGAATTTAATCCGGCAGGGAGGCTATGGCTACACCTTC. Encoded protein: CAISESNLIRQGGYGYTF.

At least ten counts were recorded for this clonotype. In DNA, the CDR3 is TGTGCCAGCGGGTCTAGCGGAAACACCGGGGAGCTGTTTTTT. This codes for CASGSSGNTGELFF. The chain joins TRBV6-5 to TRBJ2-2; 7 bases are a match to TRBD2. V shed 8 bases and J 2 bases; nucleotides not matched to a gene: 5. CDR3 size: 14 residues. Germline CDR1 MNHEY, CDR2 SVGAGI.